This T cell receptor beta chain was sequenced for a study of cytomegalovirus exposure and HLA in healthy donors. For the study at large: The approximately 120 validation repertoires, a later analysis reported, used the same platform as the approximately 650 first-cohort repertoires. Study-wide results and caveats: The study found most TCR sequences rare, yet found some public TCRs in many donors.

Produced via immunoSEQ multiplex PCR; TCRdb's table is partial and in-frame only. The sample records 100,000 to 150,000 clones, 90% to 95% being singletons. A word on this clone: Its antigen is currently unknown.

The donors were members of the roughly 120-subject validation cohort (separate from the approximately 670-subject first cohort). This CDR3 has 18 residues. The V and J ends lost 6 bases and 0 bases, in that order; junction bases with no gene match: 10. Germline loops: CDR1 SEHNR, CDR2 FQNEAQ (reference sequence). This TCR came from a woman in her late teens or twenties in good health and CMV-seronegative. Material for sequencing was PBMCs. The rearrangement joins TRBV7-9 to TRBJ2-6, with 8 nucleotides matching TRBD1. In DNA, the CDR3 is TGTGCCAGCAGTACCAACAGGGGGATCTCCTCTGGGGCCAACGTCCTGACTTTC. It translates to CASSTNRGISSGANVLTF.